Shown below are 19 T cell receptor beta chains from a single sample sequenced in a study of T-cell memory formation after mild COVID-19. TCRdb independently ran MiXCR on the 5' RACE reads; one entry per CDR3 protein. The sample includes 500,000 to 650,000 distinct CDR3 sequences, about 20% of them seen just once. Sequencing input: PBMCs or a T cell subset sorted from them (not recorded which). The receptors come from an adult woman who had mild COVID-19 (a few samples of this study predate the infection). Cell type and time point are not known.

This clonotype was observed a handful of times. The V and J genes are TRBV24-1 and TRBJ2-5; D unclear. The V and J ends lost 1 base and 0 bases respectively, with 14 bases between them. Germline loops: CDR1 KGHDR, CDR2 SFDVKD. This CDR3 contains 17 residues. CDR3 DNA: TGTGCCACCAGTGATTTTAAAGACAACCAGTACCAAGAGACCCAGTACTTC. Translating gives CATSDFKDNQYQETQYF.

Only a few counts were recorded for this clonotype. The chain couples TRBV9 to TRBJ2-1, with 8 bases matching TRBD2. Germline CDR1 and CDR2: SGDLS and YYNGEE. The CDR3 runs 13 residues. Germline trimming cut 4 bases from V and 3 bases from J; bases unmatched to any gene: 0. CDR3 DNA: TGTGCCAGCAGCCGGGAGGGCTACAATGAGCAGTTCTTC. This codes for CASSREGYNEQFF.

The chain combines TRBV4-1 with TRBJ2-1; D is undetermined. The V gene lost 0 bases and the J gene lost 1 base, with 4 bases spanning the gap. The CDR3 runs 14 residues. Germline values: CDR1 MGHRA, CDR2 YSYEKL. The CDR3 loop reads CASSQEGSYNEQFF. CDR3 nucleotide sequence: TGCGCCAGCAGCCAAGAAGGGTCCTACAATGAGCAGTTCTTC.

Only a few counts were recorded for this clonotype. J is TRBJ2-3 and V is TRBV18, with 11 bases identical to TRBD2. The length of the CDR3 is 14 residues. Unmatched junction bases numbered 15, after V lost 8 bases and J lost 14 bases. Germline V gives CDR1 KGHSH, CDR2 LQKENI. CDR3 coding DNA: TGTGCCAGCCGGAATCCTACTAGCGGGAGTGGCTCGTATTTT. This encodes CASRNPTSGSGSYF.

This clonotype was detected only a few times. The rearrangement links TRBV11-2 to TRBJ1-3, with D tentatively TRBD1 (6 bases). Trimming pared 4 bases from V and 1 base from J, leaving 11 bases between. Germline V gene sequence: CDR1 SGHAT, CDR2 FQNNGV. There are 15 residues in the CDR3. The CDR3 nucleotides are TGTGCCAGCAGCTCCATCAGGGGTTCTGGAAACACCATATATTTT. Protein sequence: CASSSIRGSGNTIYF. Complete variable domain (other parts from reference TRBV11-2 and TRBJ1-3): EAGVAQSPRYKIIEKRQSVAFWCNPISGHATLYWYQQILGQGPKLLIQFQNNGVVDDSQLPKDRFSAERLKGVDSTLKIQPAKLEDSAVYLCASSSIRGSGNTIYFGEGSWLTVV.

The J gene is TRBJ2-1, the V gene TRBV6-5; 15 bases align to TRBD2. The CDR3 has 15 residues. Germline assignment: CDR1 MNHEY and CDR2 SVGAGI. V gave up 5 bases and J gave up 7 bases; unmatched junction bases: 3. The CDR3 DNA reads TGTGCCAGCAGTGGACTAGCGGGAGGGGATAATGAGCAGTTCTTC. It is translated as CASSGLAGGDNEQFF.

The CDR3 DNA reads TGTGCCAGCAGTACTGATACGGGTGGCTACACCTTC. Protein sequence: CASSTDTGGYTF. The V and J genes are TRBV5-4 and TRBJ1-2; D remains unclear. The CDR3 spans 12 residues. Germline V gene lookup returns CDR1 SGHNT and CDR2 YYREEE (reference sequence). V was clipped by 5 bases and J by 7 bases, with 12 bases between them.

This clonotype was found a few times. The chain uses TRBV7-9 and TRBJ2-6, with 10 nucleotides matching TRBD1. This CDR3 comprises 19 residues. V shed 4 bases, J shed 0 bases, and the junction held 9 bases outside the gene matches. Germline lookup yields CDR1 SEHNR and CDR2 FQNEAQ (reference sequence). In nucleotides, the CDR3 is TGTGCCAGCAGCTCCCCAGGGACAGGGGCAGACTCTGGGGCCAACGTCCTGACTTTC. Encoded protein: CASSSPGTGADSGANVLTF.

The chain joins TRBV29-1 to TRBJ2-2; TRBD1 matches 7 bases. From germline, CDR1 is SQVTM and CDR2 ANQGSEA. The trim removed 4 bases at V and 0 bases at J, leaving 5 bases unmatched. This CDR3 has 15 amino acids. The CDR3 loop reads CSVAPRGTNTGELFF. CDR3 coding DNA: TGCAGCGTTGCCCCCAGGGGGACGAACACCGGGGAGCTGTTTTTT.

This clonotype came up many times. The rearrangement uses TRBV5-1 and TRBJ2-1; D perhaps matches TRBD1 (5 bases). The CDR3 length is 12 residues. From germline, CDR1 is SGHRS and CDR2 YFSETQ. V was pared by 5 bases and J by 5 bases, with 8 bases between. CDR3 amino acids: CASRKGDNEQFF. In nucleotides, the CDR3 is TGCGCCAGCAGGAAAGGGGACAATGAGCAGTTCTTC.

This rearrangement joins TRBV6-5 to TRBJ2-3, with 9 bases aligning to TRBD2. Looked up from germline, CDR1 is MNHEY and CDR2 is SVGAGI. J gave up 3 bases and V 3 bases, and 13 bases lay outside the gene matches. CDR3 length: 18 residues. The CDR3 nucleotides are TGTGCCAGCAGTTATGGGGGGGGGGCTAGCGGGAAAACAGATACGCAGTATTTT. Translation: CASSYGGGASGKTDTQYF.

This clonotype came up a few times. The chain combines TRBV12-5 with TRBJ1-1, with TRBD1 matching 8 bases. The CDR3 length is 14 residues. The germline gives CDR1 LGHNT, CDR2 FRNRAP. Trimming at V came to 6 bases and at J to 1 base, leaving 4 bases not matched to a gene. DNA of the CDR3: TGTGCTAGTGGACCCGGGACAGGGAACACTGAAGCTTTCTTT. It is translated as CASGPGTGNTEAFF. Filled out from reference TRBV12-5 and TRBJ1-1, the complete variable domain reads DARVTQTPRHKVTEMGQEVTMRCQPILGHNTVFWYRQTMMQGLELLAYFRNRAPLDDSGMPKDRFSAEMPDATLATLKIQPSEPRDSAVYFCASGPGTGNTEAFFGQGTRLTVV.

In its sample, this clonotype was seen a few times. The chain employs TRBV7-9 and TRBJ1-1; tentative D call: TRBD1 (5 bases). Germline-derived CDR1 and CDR2 are SEHNR and FQNEAQ (reference sequence). V was clipped by 5 bases and J by 4 bases, with 11 bases between them. This CDR3 region has 13 residues. The CDR3 protein is CASSSNGGTEAFF. CDR3 sequence (DNA): TGTGCCAGCAGCAGCAACGGGGGCACTGAAGCTTTCTTT. The full variable domain, completed using reference TRBV7-9 and TRBJ1-1, is DTGVSQNPRHKITKRGQNVTFRCDPISEHNRLYWYRQTLGQGPEFLTYFQNEAQLEKSRLLSDRFSAERPKGSFSTLEIQRTEQGDSAMYLCASSSNGGTEAFFGQGTRLTVV.

The table lists this clonotype with a few counts. The J gene is TRBJ2-4, the V gene TRBV28, with D perhaps being TRBD1 or TRBD2 (5 bases each). This CDR3 has 17 amino acids. V was clipped by 11 bases and J by 2 bases, with 25 bases between them. The germline V gene encodes CDR1 MDHEN and CDR2 SYDVKM. The CDR3 protein is CASRGPRSPLTKNIQYF. The CDR3 nucleotides read TGTGCCTCCCGGGGCCCGAGGTCCCCCTTGACCAAAAACATTCAGTACTTC.

This chain uses TRBV27 with TRBJ1-5, with TRBD1 matching over 8 bases. Germline V gene data show CDR1 as MNHEY and CDR2 as SMNVEV (reference sequence). The CDR3 length is 15 residues. J gave up 6 bases and V 2 bases, and 6 bases lay outside the gene matches. CDR3 sequence: CASSLRQGISQPQHF. CDR3 nucleotide sequence: TGTGCCAGCAGTTTAAGACAGGGGATAAGTCAGCCCCAGCATTTT.

This chain connects TRBV7-9 to TRBJ1-1; 7 bases align to TRBD1. In germline, CDR1 is SEHNR, CDR2 FQNEAQ (reference sequence). J was trimmed by 3 bases and V by 6 bases; bases with no gene match: 10. The CDR3 sequence is 15 residues long. CDR3 protein: CASSSGTDLYTEAFF. The DNA for the CDR3 is TGTGCCAGCAGTTCCGGGACAGACTTATACACTGAAGCTTTCTTT. The variable domain in full, completed from reference TRBV7-9 and TRBJ1-1, reads DTGVSQNPRHKITKRGQNVTFRCDPISEHNRLYWYRQTLGQGPEFLTYFQNEAQLEKSRLLSDRFSAERPKGSFSTLEIQRTEQGDSAMYLCASSSGTDLYTEAFFGQGTRLTVV.

The rearrangement links TRBV12-3 or TRBV12-4 to TRBJ2-5; D remains unclear. V gave up 6 bases and J gave up 2 bases, with 7 bases separating them. This CDR3 region has 12 residues. CDR3 bases: TGTGCCAGCAGAAACAGACAAGAGACCCAGTACTTC. Translation: CASRNRQETQYF.

This clonotype was detected a few times. The chain carries TRBV5-1 and TRBJ2-7, with 9 bases lining up with TRBD1. The trim removed 2 bases at V and 6 bases at J, leaving 6 bases unmatched. The V gene's germline CDR1 is SGHRS and CDR2 YFSETQ. This CDR3 contains 14 residues. CDR3 sequence reads: CASSLGTGMLEQYF. CDR3 nucleotides: TGCGCCAGCAGCTTAGGGACAGGGATGCTCGAGCAGTACTTC.

The CDR3 DNA reads as TGTGCCAGCGGGGGAGGTTGGAGCAATCAGCCCCAGCATTTT. Its translation: CASGGGWSNQPQHF. This rearrangement joins TRBV9 to TRBJ1-5; the D gene is possibly TRBD1 (5 bases). V was cut by 7 bases and J by 1 base, with 12 bases left in between. The length of the CDR3 is 14 residues. CDR1 is SGDLS, CDR2 YYNGEE, per germline.